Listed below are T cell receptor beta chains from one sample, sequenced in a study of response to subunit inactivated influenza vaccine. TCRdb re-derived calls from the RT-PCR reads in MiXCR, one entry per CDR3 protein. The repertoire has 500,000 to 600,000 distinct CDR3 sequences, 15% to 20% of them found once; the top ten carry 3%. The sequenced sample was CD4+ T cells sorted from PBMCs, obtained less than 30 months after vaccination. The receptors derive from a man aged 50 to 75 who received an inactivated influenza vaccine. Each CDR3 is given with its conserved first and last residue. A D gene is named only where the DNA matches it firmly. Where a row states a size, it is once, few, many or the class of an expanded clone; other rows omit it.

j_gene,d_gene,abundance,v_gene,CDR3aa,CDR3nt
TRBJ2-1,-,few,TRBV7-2,CASSLSGRSYNEQFF,TGTGCCAGCAGCTTATCAGGGAGATCCTACAATGAGCAGTTCTTC
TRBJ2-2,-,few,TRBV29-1,CSVFTGNGELFF,TGCAGCGTTTTCACAGGGAACGGGGAGCTGTTTTTT
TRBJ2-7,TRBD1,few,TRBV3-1,CASSQAATGVAQYF,TGTGCCAGCAGCCAAGCCGCGACAGGGGTAGCGCAGTACTTC
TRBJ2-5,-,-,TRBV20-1,CSASQLGATETQYF,TGCAGTGCTAGTCAGTTGGGGGCAACGGAGACCCAGTACTTC
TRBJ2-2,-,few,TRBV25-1,CASSEYAGELFF,TGTGCCAGCAGTGAATACGCCGGGGAGCTGTTTTTT
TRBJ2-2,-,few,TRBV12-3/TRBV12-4,CASSSDRPGELFF,TGTGCCAGCAGCTCAGATCGTCCCGGGGAGCTGTTTTTT
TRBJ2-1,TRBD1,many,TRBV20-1,CSARQGAKNNEQFF,TGCAGTGCCCGACAGGGGGCGAAAAACAATGAGCAGTTCTTC
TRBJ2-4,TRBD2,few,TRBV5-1,CASSFSGEGNIQYF,TGCGCCAGCAGCTTTAGCGGGGAGGGGAACATTCAGTACTTC
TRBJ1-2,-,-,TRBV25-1,CASSEVSVGGYTF,TGTGCCAGCAGTGAGGTCTCAGTTGGTGGCTACACCTTC
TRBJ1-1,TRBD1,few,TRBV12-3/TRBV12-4,CASSRKTGALGNTEAFF,TGTGCCAGCAGTCGGAAAACAGGGGCCTTGGGGAACACTGAAGCTTTCTTT
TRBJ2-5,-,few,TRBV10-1,CASGDLGRETQYF,TGCGCCAGCGGGGACTTGGGCCGAGAGACCCAGTACTTC
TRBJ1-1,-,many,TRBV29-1,CSVSGQINTEAFF,TGCAGCGTGTCGGGACAAATTAACACTGAAGCTTTCTTT
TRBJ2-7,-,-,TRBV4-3,CASSQDRGRREQYF,TGCGCCAGCAGCCAAGATCGGGGGCGGAGAGAGCAGTACTTC
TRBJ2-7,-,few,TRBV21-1,CASSNGTGGFEQYF,TGTGCCAGCAGCAATGGGACAGGGGGCTTCGAGCAGTACTTC
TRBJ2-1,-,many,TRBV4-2,CASSQGIWSTRTNNEQFF,TGTGCCAGCAGCCAAGGAATTTGGTCGACTAGGACAAACAATGAGCAGTTCTTC
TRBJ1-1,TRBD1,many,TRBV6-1,CASSRDRANTEAFF,TGTGCCAGCAGCCGGGACAGAGCGAACACTGAAGCTTTCTTT
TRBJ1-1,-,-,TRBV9,CASSVVAGLGTEAFF,TGTGCCAGCAGCGTAGTCGCAGGGCTCGGCACTGAAGCTTTCTTT
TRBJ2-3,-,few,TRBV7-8,CASTPGGQSTDTQYF,TGTGCCAGCACCCCGGGGGGACAGTCCACAGATACGCAGTATTTT
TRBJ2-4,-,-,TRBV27,CASSITYHYPQYF,TGTGCCAGCAGTATTACTTACCACTATCCGCAGTACTTC
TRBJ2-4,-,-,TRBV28,CASSSLEGAQAKNIQYF,TGTGCCAGCAGTTCCCTTGAAGGGGCCCAAGCCAAAAACATTCAGTACTTC
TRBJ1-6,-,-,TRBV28,CASTHDSGNSPLHF,TGTGCCAGCACCCATGACAGCGGAAATTCACCCCTCCACTTT
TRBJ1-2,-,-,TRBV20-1,CSASSGLQVNYGYTF,TGCAGTGCTAGTTCGGGATTACAGGTGAACTATGGCTACACCTTC
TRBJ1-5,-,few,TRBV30,CAWSRQFNQPQHF,TGTGCCTGGAGTAGACAGTTCAATCAGCCCCAGCATTTT
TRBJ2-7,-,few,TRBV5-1,CASSLRAYPPEQYF,TGCGCCAGCAGCTTAAGGGCCTATCCTCCCGAGCAGTACTTC
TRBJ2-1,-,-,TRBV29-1,CSVEELGTGTFNEQFF,TGCAGCGTTGAAGAGTTGGGTACCGGGACTTTCAACGAGCAGTTCTTC
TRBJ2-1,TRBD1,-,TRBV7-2,CASSTRQGSFEFF,TGTGCCAGCAGCACGCGACAGGGATCGTTTGAGTTCTTC
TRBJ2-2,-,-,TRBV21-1,CASSKDRGLAGVRDGELFF,TGTGCCAGCAGCAAAGACCGGGGACTAGCGGGAGTAAGGGACGGGGAGCTGTTTTTT
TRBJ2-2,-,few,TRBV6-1,CASSPGTPPYPNTGELFF,TGTGCCAGCAGCCCCGGGACACCACCTTATCCGAACACCGGGGAGCTGTTTTTT
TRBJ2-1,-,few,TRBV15,CATSREGGQLARSLFF,TGTGCCACCAGCAGAGAGGGGGGACAACTAGCAAGGTCGCTGTTCTTC
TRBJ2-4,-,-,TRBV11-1,CASSQRPRDGQNIQYF,TGTGCCAGCAGCCAGAGGCCCAGGGATGGACAAAACATTCAGTACTTC
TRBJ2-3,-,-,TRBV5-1,CASSLGQAGDTQYF,TGCGCCAGCAGCTTGGGGCAGGCAGGTGATACGCAGTATTTT
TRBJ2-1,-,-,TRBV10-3,CAISEGGYGYNEQFF,TGTGCCATCAGTGAGGGAGGGTACGGGTACAATGAGCAGTTCTTC
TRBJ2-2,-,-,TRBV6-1,CASGSDTGELFF,TGTGCCAGCGGGAGCGACACCGGGGAGCTGTTTTTT
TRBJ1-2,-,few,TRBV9,CASSEGTNLPYGYTF,TGTGCCAGCAGCGAGGGGACAAACCTACCCTATGGCTACACCTTC
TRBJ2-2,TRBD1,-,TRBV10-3,CAITGTGSSQNTGELFF,TGTGCCATCACCGGGACAGGTAGTAGCCAGAACACCGGGGAGCTGTTTTTT
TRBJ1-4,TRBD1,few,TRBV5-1,CASSVGQGRFEKLFF,TGCGCCAGCAGCGTGGGACAGGGGAGGTTTGAAAAACTGTTTTTT
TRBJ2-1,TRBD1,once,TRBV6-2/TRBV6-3,CASSRDRGTHNEQFF,TGTGCCAGCAGTAGGGACAGGGGGACCCACAATGAGCAGTTCTTC
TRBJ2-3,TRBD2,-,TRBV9,CASSVVSGRGLGTDTQYF,TGTGCCAGCAGCGTAGTTAGCGGGAGGGGTCTCGGCACAGATACGCAGTATTTT
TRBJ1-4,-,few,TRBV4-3,CASSQVPLQLFF,TGCGCCAGCAGCCAAGTTCCCCTCCAACTGTTTTTT
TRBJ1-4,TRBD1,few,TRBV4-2,CASSHPPDRGRGELFF,TGTGCCAGCAGCCATCCCCCGGACAGGGGGCGCGGCGAACTGTTTTTT